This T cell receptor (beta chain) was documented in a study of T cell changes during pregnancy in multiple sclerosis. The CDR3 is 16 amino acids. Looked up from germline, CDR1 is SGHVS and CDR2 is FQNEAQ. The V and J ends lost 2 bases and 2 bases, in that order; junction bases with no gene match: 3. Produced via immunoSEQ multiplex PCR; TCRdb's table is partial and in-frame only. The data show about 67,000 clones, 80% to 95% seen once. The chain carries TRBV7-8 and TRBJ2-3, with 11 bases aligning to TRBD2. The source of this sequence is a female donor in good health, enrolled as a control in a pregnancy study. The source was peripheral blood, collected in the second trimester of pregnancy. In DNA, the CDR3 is TGTGCCAGCAGCTTAAGACTAGCGGGGATCACAGATACGCAGTATTTT. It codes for CASSLRLAGITDTQYF.